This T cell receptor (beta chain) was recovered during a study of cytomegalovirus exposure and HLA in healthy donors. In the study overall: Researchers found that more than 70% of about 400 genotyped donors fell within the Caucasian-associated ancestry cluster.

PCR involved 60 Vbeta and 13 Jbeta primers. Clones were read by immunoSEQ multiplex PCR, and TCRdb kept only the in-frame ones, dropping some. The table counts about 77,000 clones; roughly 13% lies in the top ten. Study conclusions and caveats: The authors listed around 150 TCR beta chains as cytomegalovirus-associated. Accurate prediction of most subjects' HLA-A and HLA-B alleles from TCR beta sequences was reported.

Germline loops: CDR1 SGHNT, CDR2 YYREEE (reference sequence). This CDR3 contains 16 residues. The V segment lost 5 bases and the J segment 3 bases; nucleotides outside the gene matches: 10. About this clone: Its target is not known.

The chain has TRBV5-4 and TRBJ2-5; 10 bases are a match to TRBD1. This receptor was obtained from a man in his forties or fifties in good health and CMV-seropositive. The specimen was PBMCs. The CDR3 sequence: CASSSRTGGMEETQYF. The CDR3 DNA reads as TGTGCCAGCAGTTCACGGACAGGGGGAATGGAAGAGACCCAGTACTTC.